A selection of T cell receptor beta chains follows, all from one sample in a study of shared clonotypes between healthy human individuals. Clones were read by immunoSEQ multiplex PCR, and TCRdb kept only the in-frame ones, dropping some. The data show some 1,100,000 clones, with 78% seen just once and approximately 0.56% held by the top ten. The sample comprised memory CD4+ T cells from PBMCs. The receptors were sampled from a man between 18 and 35 years old in good health. Some clones in this sample may be carry-over from other donors' samples. Each CDR3 is given with its conserved first and last residue. The D gene is left open where the match is weak. Clone size, where shown, is once, few, many, or a class for clones that have expanded.

d_gene	v_gene	j_gene	abundance	CDR3aa	CDR3nt
TRBD2	TRBV5-1	TRBJ2-3	.	CASSERTSGKDTQYF	TGCGCCAGCAGCGAGAGGACTAGCGGGAAAGATACGCAGTATTTT
TRBD1	TRBV7-2	TRBJ2-7	.	CASSPSPGQATYEQYF	TGTGCCAGCAGCCCGTCTCCGGGACAGGCGACCTACGAGCAGTACTTC
.	TRBV5-1	TRBJ1-1	few	CATTKGRENTEAFF	TGCGCCACCACAAAGGGCCGGGAGAACACTGAAGCTTTCTTT
.	TRBV28	TRBJ2-1	.	CASSLQGSEQFF	TGTGCCAGCAGTTTACAGGGCAGCGAGCAGTTCTTC
.	TRBV19	TRBJ2-5	.	CASSPTLSGETQYF	TGTGCCAGTAGTCCAACCCTGAGTGGAGAGACCCAGTACTTC
.	TRBV5-6	TRBJ2-2	few	CASSSSFLDTGELFF	TGTGCCAGCAGCTCCTCATTCCTTGACACCGGGGAGCTGTTTTTT
TRBD1	TRBV19	TRBJ2-2	few	CASHSGGAGTGELFF	TGTGCCAGCCACTCAGGGGGCGCGGGGACCGGGGAGCTGTTTTTT
.	TRBV27	TRBJ1-4	.	CAGQPQGPNEKLFF	TGTGCCGGCCAGCCCCAGGGACCTAATGAAAAACTGTTTTTT
.	TRBV2	TRBJ2-1	.	CASSEEGPKLFF	TGTGCCAGCAGTGAAGAGGGTCCCAAACTGTTCTTC
.	TRBV7-2	TRBJ1-2	once	CASSSDRGYGYTF	TGTGCCAGCAGCTCGGATCGGGGGTATGGCTACACCTTC
.	TRBV5-1	TRBJ1-4	.	CASRGQDNEKLFF	TGCGCCAGCAGGGGCCAGGATAATGAAAAACTGTTTTTT
.	TRBV28	TRBJ1-2	.	CASSSDQGGYTF	TGTGCCAGCAGTTCCGACCAGGGGGGCTACACCTTC
.	TRBV29-1	TRBJ2-5	.	CSAERAEETQYF	TGCAGCGCTGAAAGGGCTGAGGAGACCCAGTACTTC
TRBD1	TRBV5-1	TRBJ2-7	once	CASSSDRGHEQYF	TGCGCCAGCAGCTCCGACAGGGGGCACGAGCAGTACTTC
TRBD2	TRBV19	TRBJ2-7	few	CASSSGRGSEQYF	TGTGCCAGTAGTAGCGGGAGAGGGTCCGAGCAGTACTTC
TRBD1	TRBV11-2	TRBJ2-7	.	CASSLSPSGTGPYEQYF	TGTGCCAGCAGCTTAAGCCCTTCCGGGACAGGTCCCTACGAGCAGTACTTC
TRBD1	TRBV4-2	TRBJ1-2	few	CASSQDRTGVSGYTF	TGTGCCAGCAGCCAAGATCGGACAGGGGTTTCGGGCTACACCTTC
TRBD2	TRBV6-1	TRBJ2-7	.	CASSLLAGGSYEQYF	TGTGCCAGCAGTCTACTAGCGGGAGGGTCCTACGAGCAGTACTTC
.	TRBV27	TRBJ2-7	.	CASRLQGIGYEQYF	TGTGCCAGCAGACTACAGGGTATCGGCTACGAGCAGTACTTC
.	TRBV5-1	TRBJ2-5	.	CASSPTPTQGAQYF	TGCGCCAGCAGCCCTACCCCCACCCAAGGGGCCCAGTACTTC
.	TRBV5-1	TRBJ2-7	.	CASSPGYRSDRIEQYF	TGCGCCAGCAGTCCTGGGTATCGGTCGGACCGAATCGAGCAGTACTTC
TRBD1	TRBV7-9	TRBJ1-2	.	CASSLGQGPGYTF	TGTGCCAGCAGCTTAGGACAGGGTCCTGGCTACACCTTC
TRBD1	TRBV28	TRBJ1-5	.	CASSFGDRGQPQHF	TGTGCCAGCAGTTTCGGGGACAGGGGGCAGCCCCAGCATTTT
TRBD1	TRBV7-3	TRBJ1-1	few	CASSQTGITEAFF	TGTGCCAGCAGCCAGACAGGGATCACTGAAGCTTTCTTT
.	TRBV19	TRBJ1-3	few	CASTEGTDSGNTIYF	TGTGCCAGTACCGAGGGAACGGACTCTGGAAACACCATATATTTT
TRBD2	TRBV5-4	TRBJ2-1	.	CASTLGLAGGNEQFF	TGTGCCAGCACCCTAGGACTAGCGGGTGGCAATGAGCAGTTCTTC
.	TRBV27	TRBJ1-1	.	CASSSRQLNTEAFF	TGTGCCAGCAGTTCCCGACAGTTGAACACTGAAGCTTTCTTT
TRBD1	TRBV30	TRBJ2-5	.	CAWNRQGPETQYF	TGTGCCTGGAACAGACAGGGTCCAGAGACCCAGTACTTC
.	TRBV28	TRBJ2-7	many	CASSLSGGTDYEQYF	TGTGCCAGCAGTTTATCTGGAGGTACAGACTACGAGCAGTACTTC
.	TRBV7-2	TRBJ1-1	.	CASSPSTVNTEAFF	TGTGCCAGCAGCCCTAGTACGGTTAACACTGAAGCTTTCTTT
.	TRBV30	TRBJ2-2	.	CAWSVHHSNTGELFF	TGTGCCTGGAGTGTACATCACAGCAACACCGGGGAGCTGTTTTTT
.	TRBV7-8	TRBJ2-5	.	CASSLDRYQETQYF	TGTGCCAGCAGCTTAGACAGGTACCAAGAGACCCAGTACTTC
TRBD1	TRBV2	TRBJ1-4	.	CASRTGTGNIGEKLFF	TGTGCCAGCAGAACCGGGACAGGGAACATAGGGGAAAAACTGTTTTTT
.	TRBV6-5	TRBJ2-3	once	CASSSGSALNTDTQYF	TGTGCCAGCAGTTCCGGTAGCGCATTGAACACAGATACGCAGTATTTT
.	TRBV7-9	TRBJ2-2	few	CASSNIAGQTGELFF	TGTGCCAGCAGCAATATCGCCGGGCAAACCGGGGAGCTGTTTTTT
TRBD2	TRBV11-2	TRBJ2-7	.	CASSLTSGGFEAYEQYF	TGTGCCAGCAGCCTGACTAGCGGGGGATTTGAAGCCTACGAGCAGTACTTC
TRBD1	TRBV27	TRBJ2-2	.	CASSLWGQGGGELFF	TGTGCCAGCAGTTTATGGGGACAGGGCGGCGGGGAGCTGTTTTTT
.	TRBV6-5	TRBJ2-7	.	CASSYRRTHEQYF	TGTGCCAGCAGTTACCGAAGGACCCACGAGCAGTACTTC
.	TRBV5-6	TRBJ1-3	.	CASSHRMADGNTIYF	TGTGCCAGCAGCCACCGCATGGCTGATGGAAACACCATATATTTT
.	TRBV6-5	TRBJ1-2	.	CASNPQAREGYGYTF	TGTGCCAGCAATCCTCAAGCAAGGGAAGGGTATGGCTACACCTTC